The clone carrying this T cell receptor (beta chain) has only a few counts. Its matching antigen is unknown. The sample comes from a study of early T cells in non-severe SARS-CoV-2 infection. On the study more broadly: The input, bulk RNA from unsorted whole blood, was sequenced, and chains were unpaired. Study-level points and caveats: VDJdb matching favored anti-spike CD8 responses, missing private and CD4 specificities.

As part of library construction, unique molecular identifiers were attached to individual cDNA molecules. TCRdb processed the 5' RACE reads anew with MiXCR; each CDR3 protein has one entry. Of around 60,000 distinct CDR3 sequences in the sample, about 19% were seen once. The sample was whole blood, taken at baseline. The receptor was isolated from an adult who was a healthcare worker with PCR-confirmed SARS-CoV-2 infection or an uninfected control (not recorded which).

The DNA of the CDR3 is TGTGCCAGCTCACCACCGGGGATCTACAATGAGCAGTTCTTC. Its protein is CASSPPGIYNEQFF. J is TRBJ2-1 and V is TRBV18; D unresolved. Trimming took off 0 bases at V and 3 bases at J, with 6 bases between the two ends. The CDR3 spans 14 residues. Germline values: CDR1 KGHSH, CDR2 LQKENI.